This TCR beta chain derives from a study of OX40 agonist ivuxolimab in advanced cancers. Regarding the study in general: Ivuxolimab was a fully human IgG2 agonistic monoclonal antibody targeting the costimulatory receptor OX40 (CD134). Intravenous ivuxolimab was administered to patients every 2 weeks at six dose levels: 0.01, 0.1, 0.3, 1.5, 3 and 10 mg/kg. Of the approximately 54 patients in dose escalation, around 19 had hepatocellular carcinoma, about 15 had melanoma, 9 had renal cell carcinoma and 9 had head and neck cancer. In the dose-escalation cohort, 75% to 90% of patients were male, and the mean age was 60 years with a range of roughly 20 to 79. Patients were allowed to have had prior anti-PD-1, anti-PD-L1 or anti-CTLA-4 therapy, and around 40% of the dose-escalation patients had previously received checkpoint inhibitors. Partial responses occurred in three dose-escalation patients: two with cutaneous melanoma and one with hepatocellular carcinoma. The point of sequencing TCRbeta in the periphery was to test whether ivuxolimab changed TCR sequence diversity and drove clonal T-cell expansion. The paper reports the monotherapy dose-escalation portion (N of about 56 patients) of the phase I ivuxolimab trial.

Patients with autoimmune disease history or receiving systemic immunosuppression were excluded from the trial. Peripheral blood for TCR sequencing was collected from all dose cohorts at baseline, on cycle 4 day 1, and on cycle 7 day 1. The samples were taken from a phase I, first-in-human, multicenter, open-label dose-escalation trial of ivuxolimab. Adults with locally advanced or metastatic head and neck squamous cell, hepatocellular, melanoma or renal cell carcinoma were enrolled in the trial. Before TCR sequencing, CD4+ T cells and CD8+ T cells from peripheral blood were sorted into separate populations. Beyond this particular receptor, the publication reports: At doses from 0.1 to 3.0 mg/kg, clonal expansion was seen in both CD4+ and CD8+ blood T cells between baseline and week 6. After ivuxolimab, more expanded clones were found on average in CD8+ T cells than in CD4+ T cells. In partial responders in the 0.1-3.0 mg/kg groups, normalized peripheral clonal expansion was found to be among the lowest, especially among CD8+ T cells. Which antigens the clonally expanded peripheral T cells were specific for was not determined. Low levels of normalized T-cell clonal expansion were also seen in some patients who did not respond.

There are 16 amino acids in the CDR3, from cysteine to phenylalanine inclusive. CDR3 DNA is the only sequence kept; it has 48 bases, read in frame from the first base. For CDR1 and CDR2, the germline V gene lists LGHNT and FRNRAP. The V and J ends are trimmed by 1 base and 0 bases, leaving 10 bases between them. This clone was observed a few times. Its antigen is unknown. Base qualities are not provided; no much larger clone lies one nucleotide away. Genomic DNA was isolated from the sorted cells so that the TCRbeta CDR3 region could be sequenced. The immunoSEQ Assay was used for sequencing of TCRbeta CDR3 regions. The table comes from immuneACCESS by way of TCRdb, which keeps in-frame sequences with V and J called. Part of the clones is missing from these tables; in studies checked, under half for an unresolved V gene and the rest for unknown reasons. For this sample there are about 18,000 clones; approximately 83% appear just once. 62% of the sample lies in the top ten.

Rearrangement joined TRBV12-5 to TRBJ1-3; no D gene can be assigned with confidence. This TCR came from an adult with an advanced solid tumor such as melanoma, head and neck, liver or kidney cancer. Sequencing was performed on CD4+ or CD8+ T cells sorted from blood, taken in a trial of the OX40 agonist ivuxolimab. The CDR3 protein is CASGLGPGFSGNTIYF. The DNA is TGTGCTAGTGGTTTGGGTCCAGGCTTCTCTGGAAACACCATATATTTT.